This T cell receptor (beta chain) was observed in a study of T cell responses to AZD1222 COVID-19 vaccine. V lost 4 bases, J lost 8 bases, and 12 bases lay in between. Germline CDR1 KGHSH, CDR2 LQKENI. The CDR3 is 14 residues long. Only in-frame clones appear in the TCRdb table, and some are missing; sequencing was by immunoSEQ multiplex PCR. The sample carries roughly 150,000 clones, about 89% recorded once. This chain uses TRBV18 with TRBJ1-6; D call uncertain. Here the sequenced sample was peripheral blood, taken on day 0 of AZD1222 vaccination. The sequence derives from an adult in good health. CDR3 sequence reads: CASSRSGTDSPLHF. CDR3 DNA sequence: TGTGCCAGCTCACGGTCGGGTACCGATTCACCCCTCCACTTT.